Sequencing of this T cell receptor (beta chain) was carried out in a study of T cell responses to AZD1222 COVID-19 vaccine. This clone has just a few counts. Its antigen is not identified. Findings and limits, study-wide: Only six or seven AZD1222 recipients were seropositive at baseline. Reports indicate that nearly half of spike-specific TCRs are directed at unmutated variant regions.

Libraries were prepared by immunoSEQ multiplex PCR; TCRdb keeps only in-frame clonotypes and omits some of them. The sample records more than 90,000 clones, 88% being singletons. The CDR3 runs to 14 residues. V was trimmed by 6 bases and J by 2 bases, leaving 13 bases between them. Germline CDR1 reads MNHEY; CDR2 reads SVGEGT. The source is an adult who received the AZD1222 COVID-19 vaccine. The sample in question was peripheral blood, obtained 28 days after the second AZD1222 dose. The chain has TRBV6-2 or TRBV6-3 and TRBJ1-1; D is perhaps TRBD1 (6 bases). CDR3 in amino acids: CASSLRGPNTEAFF. The DNA of the CDR3 is TGTGCCAGCAGCCTCCGGGGGCCCAACACTGAAGCTTTCTTT.